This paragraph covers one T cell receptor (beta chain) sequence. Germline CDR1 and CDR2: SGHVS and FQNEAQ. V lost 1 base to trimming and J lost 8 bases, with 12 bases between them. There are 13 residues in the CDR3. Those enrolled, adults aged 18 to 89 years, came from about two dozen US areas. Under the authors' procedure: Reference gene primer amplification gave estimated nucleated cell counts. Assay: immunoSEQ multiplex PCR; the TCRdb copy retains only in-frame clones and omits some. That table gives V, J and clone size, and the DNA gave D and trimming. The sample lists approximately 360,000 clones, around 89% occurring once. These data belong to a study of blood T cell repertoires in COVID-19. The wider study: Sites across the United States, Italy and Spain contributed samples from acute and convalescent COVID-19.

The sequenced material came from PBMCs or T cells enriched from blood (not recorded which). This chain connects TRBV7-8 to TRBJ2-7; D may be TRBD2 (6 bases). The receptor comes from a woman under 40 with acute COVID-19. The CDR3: CASSLGLDFQQYF. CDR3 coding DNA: TGTGCCAGCAGCTTAGGACTAGATTTTCAGCAGTACTTC.